Presented here are 8 T cell receptor delta chains from one specimen sequenced in a study of γδ T cells in repeated Plasmodium falciparum infection. Gammadelta T cells were flow-sorted from PBMC into Vgamma9/Vdelta2+ and Vdelta2-negative populations for bulk analysis. With CATT, TCRdb re-called clones from the multiplex PCR reads. The sample holds roughly 93,000 delta-chain clones; 0.75% to 1% are singletons and the top ten take more than 9%. Specimen: gamma-delta T cells from blood. All receptors come from a pool of human donors (malaria-infected and uninfected, not separated).

As concerns this clone: TCRdb has a much larger clone's protein, which differs at residue 12 from the translation of this DNA, likely because of a read error; what is shown is the protein translated from the DNA. The chain carries TRDV2 and TRDJ1, with TRDD3 matching 9 bases. The J gene was missing in TCRdb and was found by matching the end of the DNA to germline. CDR3 length: 16 amino acids. The germline gives CDR1 GEAIGNYY, CDR2 EKD. The CDR3 here is CACDAMGDSSTNKLIF. CDR3 sequence (DNA): TGTGCCTGTGACGCGATGGGGGATAGCTCCACCAATAAACTCATCTTT.

This clone has just a few counts. The chain recombines TRDV1 with TRDJ1, with 12 bases identical to TRDD3. TCRdb does not report a J gene; here it was assigned by matching the DNA to germline references. Germline CDR1 is TSWWSYY and CDR2 is QGS. Trimming cost V 4 bases and J 0 bases; bases outside gene matches: 33. The CDR3 consists of 26 residues. The CDR3 nucleotides are TGTGCTCTTGGGGGCCCCCTCCTCGTCGTTCGATCTACTGGGGGATACTTTCGCGCGTACACCGATAAACTCATCTTT. Its protein is CALGGPLLVVRSTGGYFRAYTDKLIF.

As to this clone: The protein held in TCRdb is that of a much larger clone and does not match this DNA's translation at residue 4, likely because of a read error; the protein shown is translated from the DNA. The chain has TRDV1 and TRDJ1; 8 bases are a match to TRDD3. The J gene, absent from TCRdb, was called here by matching the DNA to germline. The CDR3 runs 21 residues. Per the germline V gene, CDR1 is TSWWSYY and CDR2 is QGS. The CDR3, as DNA: TGTGCTCTTAGGGAACACCGCATGCGACTGGGGGCTCTCCTTCTCTTGGATAAACTCATCTTT. This codes for CALREHRMRLGALLLLDKLIF.

A word on this clone: TCRdb pairs this DNA with a much larger clone's protein that differs at residue 14, likely a read error; the protein shown was translated from the DNA. This rearrangement joins TRDV2 to TRDJ1; 9 bases map to TRDD3. Germline assignment: CDR1 GEAIGNYY and CDR2 EKD. The CDR3 is 18 residues long. CDR3 amino acids: CACDLVLGDTRYTNKLIF. CDR3 in DNA: TGTGCCTGTGACCTGGTACTGGGGGACACCCGATACACCAATAAACTCATCTTT.

As concerns this clone: For this DNA, TCRdb reports the protein of a much larger clone, which diverges at residue 9, most likely from a read error; the protein presented here is translated directly from the DNA. CDR3: CACDTGDQCTDKLIF. The CDR3 bases are TGTGCCTGTGACACCGGGGACCAGTGCACCGATAAACTCATCTTT. V gene TRDV2 combines with J gene TRDJ1, with D maybe TRDD3 (5 bases). As TCRdb names no J gene, one was assigned here on the basis of a DNA match to germline. This CDR3 has 15 residues. The germline V and J ends were trimmed by 0 bases and 1 base, with 11 bases remaining between them. Germline assignment: CDR1 GEAIGNYY and CDR2 EKD.

This clone was detected only a few times. The mismatch at residue 27 between this DNA's translation and the TCRdb protein of a much larger clone likely reflects a read error; the protein shown is translated from the DNA. No J gene was named, though the V gene is TRDV2; the table's D call of TRDD3 was not tested on the DNA. CDR1 and CDR2 from the germline V gene are GEAIGNYY and EKD. There are 29 residues in the CDR3. In DNA form, the CDR3 reads TGTGCCTGTGACAAGCAAGGTCGGCATCACCAGCTCGTGGCTGGGGGATACTCCCTTACGCCCTGGGACACCCGACAGGTGTTTTTC. It codes for CACDKQGRHHQLVAGGYSLTPWDTRQVFF.

In the case of this clone: TCRdb has a much larger clone's protein, which differs at residues 3 and 12 from the translation of this DNA, likely because of a read error; what is shown is the protein translated from the DNA. The chain carries TRDV1 and TRDJ1; the D gene is possibly TRDD3 (6 bases). CDR1 and CDR2 (germline): TSWWSYY, QGS. The CDR3 is 19 amino acids. CDR3 region: CAPGECRDPWGSNTDKLIF. Written as DNA, the CDR3 is TGTGCTCCTGGGGAATGTAGGGACCCATGGGGGTCCAACACCGATAAACTCATCTTT.

This clone came up a few times. Only one base separates this from a far larger clonotype, so it likely reflects a read error. At the DNA level, this CDR3 is encoded by other sequences in the same sample as well. V is TRDV1 and J is TRDJ1, with D perhaps TRDD2 (8 bases). Trimming shortened V by 4 bases and J by 11 bases, and 32 bases separated the two germline ends. CDR3 size: 18 residues. Per the germline V gene, CDR1 is TSWWSYY and CDR2 is QGS. The CDR3 reads CALGGLPTFNLGVFGLIF. As DNA, the CDR3 is TGTGCTCTTGGGGGACTTCCTACATTCAATCTGGGGGTGTTTGGCCTCATCTTT.